This T cell receptor (beta chain) comes out of a study of OX40 agonist ivuxolimab in advanced cancers. For the study in its entirety: Ivuxolimab was an agonistic, fully human IgG2 monoclonal antibody directed against OX40 (CD134), a costimulatory receptor. The paper describes the monotherapy dose-escalation part (N ≈ 52 patients) of the phase I trial of ivuxolimab. The point of sequencing TCRbeta in the periphery was to test whether ivuxolimab changed TCR sequence diversity and drove clonal T-cell expansion. Prior anti-PD-1, anti-PD-L1 or anti-CTLA-4 therapy was permitted, and checkpoint inhibitors had been received by under 50% of dose-escalation patients. A male proportion of roughly 80% and a mean age of 60 years, ranging from 23 to 79, were recorded for the dose-escalation cohort. Among the roughly 52 dose-escalation patients, around 20 had hepatocellular carcinoma, some 15 melanoma, 9 renal cell carcinoma and 9 head and neck cancer. Partial responses were achieved by three dose-escalation patients, of whom one had hepatocellular carcinoma and two had cutaneous melanoma. Intravenous ivuxolimab was administered to patients every 2 weeks at six dose levels: 0.01, 0.1, 0.3, 1.5, 3 and 10 mg/kg.

About this clone itself: No cognate antigen has been identified for it. There are no base qualities to consult, and no much larger clone falls within one base.

Results the study describes overall, beyond this receptor: Low levels of normalized T-cell clonal expansion were also seen in some patients who did not respond. At doses from 0.1 to 3.0 mg/kg, clonal expansion was seen in both CD4+ and CD8+ blood T cells between baseline and week 6. Partial responders in the 0.1-3.0 mg/kg groups had among the lowest normalized peripheral clonal expansion, especially among CD8+ T cells. After ivuxolimab, expanded clones were on average more numerous among CD8+ T cells than among CD4+ T cells. The antigen specificity of the clonally expanded peripheral T cells was not determined.

The trial excluded patients who had a history of autoimmune disease or who were on systemic immunosuppression. Peripheral blood for TCR sequencing was collected from all dose cohorts at baseline, on cycle 4 day 1, and on cycle 7 day 1. The samples were taken from a phase I, first-in-human, multicenter, open-label dose-escalation trial of ivuxolimab. Adults with locally advanced or metastatic melanoma, renal cell carcinoma, hepatocellular carcinoma or head and neck squamous cell carcinoma were enrolled in the trial. Before TCR sequencing, CD4+ T cells and CD8+ T cells were sorted from peripheral blood as separate populations. Taken from cysteine to phenylalanine, the CDR3 has 13 residues. Of the read, only the CDR3 DNA is kept; its 39 bases are in frame from base 1. The germline V gene (reference sequence) specifies SEHNR as CDR1 and FQNEAQ as CDR2. The trim is 3 bases for V and 1 base for J, with a gap of 6 bases between the germline ends.

To sequence the TCRbeta CDR3 region, genomic DNA was isolated from the sorted cells. The immunoSEQ Assay was used for sequencing of TCRbeta CDR3 regions. TCRdb obtained this table from immuneACCESS and retained in-frame rearrangements with V and J assigned. These tables miss some clones; where compared with another copy, unresolved V genes account for less than half of the shortfall, and the remainder is unexplained. Present in this sample are 80,000 to 100,000 clones, around 87% of which were seen just once. The ten largest clones capture around 0.28% of the sample. Recombination linked TRBV7-9 to TRBJ1-1; no D gene can be assigned with confidence. The TCR comes from an adult with an advanced solid tumor such as melanoma, head and neck, liver or kidney cancer. Specimen: CD4+ or CD8+ T cells sorted from blood, collected in a trial of the OX40 agonist ivuxolimab. Here the CDR3 is given as CASSFTGNTEAFF. At the DNA level, the sequence is TGTGCCAGCAGCTTCACGGGGAACACTGAAGCTTTCTTT.